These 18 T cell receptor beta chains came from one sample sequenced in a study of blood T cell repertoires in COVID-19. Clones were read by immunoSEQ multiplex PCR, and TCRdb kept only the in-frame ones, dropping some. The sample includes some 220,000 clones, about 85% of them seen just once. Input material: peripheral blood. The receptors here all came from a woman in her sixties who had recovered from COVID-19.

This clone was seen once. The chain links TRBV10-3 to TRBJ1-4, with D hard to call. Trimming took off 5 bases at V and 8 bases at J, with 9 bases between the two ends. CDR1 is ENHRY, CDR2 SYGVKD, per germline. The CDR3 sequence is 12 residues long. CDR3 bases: TGTGCCATCAGTTCGACTTTAGAAAAACTGTTTTTT. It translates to CAISSTLEKLFF.

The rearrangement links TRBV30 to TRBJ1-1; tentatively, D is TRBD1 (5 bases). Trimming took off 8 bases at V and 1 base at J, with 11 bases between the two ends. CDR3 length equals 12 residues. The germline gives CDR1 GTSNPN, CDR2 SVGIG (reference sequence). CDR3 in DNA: TGTGCCCAAGAAACAGGGAACACTGAAGCTTTCTTT. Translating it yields CAQETGNTEAFF. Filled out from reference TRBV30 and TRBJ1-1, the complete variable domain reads SQTIHQWPATLVQPVGSPLSLECTVEGTSNPNLYWYRQAAGRGLQLLFYSVGIGQISSEVPQNLSASRPQDRQFILSSKKLLLSDSGFYLCAQETGNTEAFFGQGTRLTVV.

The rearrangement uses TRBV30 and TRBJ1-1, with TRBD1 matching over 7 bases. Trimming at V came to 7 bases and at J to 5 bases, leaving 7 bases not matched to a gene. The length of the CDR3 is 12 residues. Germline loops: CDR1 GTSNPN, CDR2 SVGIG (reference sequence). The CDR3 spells CAYQGVGTEAFF. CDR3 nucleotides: TGTGCCTATCAGGGGGTAGGGACTGAAGCTTTCTTT. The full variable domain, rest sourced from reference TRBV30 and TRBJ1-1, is SQTIHQWPATLVQPVGSPLSLECTVEGTSNPNLYWYRQAAGRGLQLLFYSVGIGQISSEVPQNLSASRPQDRQFILSSKKLLLSDSGFYLCAYQGVGTEAFFGQGTRLTVV.

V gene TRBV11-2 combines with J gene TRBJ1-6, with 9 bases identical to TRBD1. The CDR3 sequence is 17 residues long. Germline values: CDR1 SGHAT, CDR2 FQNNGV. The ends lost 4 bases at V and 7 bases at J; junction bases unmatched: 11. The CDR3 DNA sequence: TGTGCCAGCAGCTCGTACGGGACAGGGTTCCTGAATTCACCCCTCCACTTT. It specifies CASSSYGTGFLNSPLHF.

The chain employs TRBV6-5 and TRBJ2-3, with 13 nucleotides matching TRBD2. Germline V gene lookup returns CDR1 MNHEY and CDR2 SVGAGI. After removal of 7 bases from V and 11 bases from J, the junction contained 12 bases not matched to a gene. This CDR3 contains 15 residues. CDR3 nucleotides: TGTGCCAGCATGCAAACTAGCGGGGGGGTGACTAGGCAGTATTTT. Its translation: CASMQTSGGVTRQYF.

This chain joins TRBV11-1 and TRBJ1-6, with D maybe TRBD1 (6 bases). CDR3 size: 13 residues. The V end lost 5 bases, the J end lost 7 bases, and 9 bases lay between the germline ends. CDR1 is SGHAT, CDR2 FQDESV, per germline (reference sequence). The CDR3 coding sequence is TGTGCCAGCAGCACCGGACAGAATTCACCCCTCCACTTT. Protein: CASSTGQNSPLHF.

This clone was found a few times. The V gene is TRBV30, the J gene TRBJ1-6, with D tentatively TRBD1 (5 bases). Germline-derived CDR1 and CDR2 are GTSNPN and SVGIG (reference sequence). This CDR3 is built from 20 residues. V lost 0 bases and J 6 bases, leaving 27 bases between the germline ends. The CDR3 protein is CAWSVNLRGVGLGFNSPLHF. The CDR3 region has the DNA TGTGCCTGGAGTGTAAATTTGCGGGGGGTCGGCTTAGGGTTTAATTCACCCCTCCACTTT. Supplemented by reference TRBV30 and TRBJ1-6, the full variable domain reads SQTIHQWPATLVQPVGSPLSLECTVEGTSNPNLYWYRQAAGRGLQLLFYSVGIGQISSEVPQNLSASRPQDRQFILSSKKLLLSDSGFYLCAWSVNLRGVGLGFNSPLHFGNGTRLTVT.

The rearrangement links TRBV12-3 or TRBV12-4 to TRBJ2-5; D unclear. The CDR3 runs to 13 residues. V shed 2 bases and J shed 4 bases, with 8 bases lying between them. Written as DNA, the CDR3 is TGTGCCAGCAGTTTACGGTCTGGAGAGACCCAGTACTTC. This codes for CASSLRSGETQYF.

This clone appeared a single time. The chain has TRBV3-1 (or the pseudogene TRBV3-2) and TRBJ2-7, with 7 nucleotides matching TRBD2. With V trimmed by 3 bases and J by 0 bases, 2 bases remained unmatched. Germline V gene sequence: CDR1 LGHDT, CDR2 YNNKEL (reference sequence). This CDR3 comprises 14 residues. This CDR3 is CASSHGTTSYEQYF. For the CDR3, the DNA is TGTGCCAGCAGCCACGGGACTACCTCCTACGAGCAGTACTTC.

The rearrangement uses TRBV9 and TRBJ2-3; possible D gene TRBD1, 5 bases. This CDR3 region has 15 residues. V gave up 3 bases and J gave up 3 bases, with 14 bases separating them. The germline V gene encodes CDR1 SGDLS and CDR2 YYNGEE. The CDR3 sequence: CASSASGYGTDTQYF. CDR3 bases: TGTGCCAGCAGCGCTTCAGGGTATGGGACAGATACGCAGTATTTT.

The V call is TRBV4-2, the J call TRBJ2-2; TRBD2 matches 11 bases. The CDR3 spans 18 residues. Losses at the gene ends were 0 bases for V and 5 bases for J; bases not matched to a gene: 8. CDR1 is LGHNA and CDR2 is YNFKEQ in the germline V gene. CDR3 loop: CASSQDLLAGDGTGELFF. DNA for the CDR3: TGTGCCAGCAGCCAAGATCTACTAGCGGGGGACGGGACCGGGGAGCTGTTTTTT.

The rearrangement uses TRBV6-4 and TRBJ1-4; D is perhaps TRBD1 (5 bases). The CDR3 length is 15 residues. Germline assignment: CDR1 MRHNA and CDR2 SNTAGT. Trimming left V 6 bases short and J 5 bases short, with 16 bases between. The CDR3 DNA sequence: TGTGCCAGCAGACCCCCTATGACAGACAATGAAAAACTGTTTTTT. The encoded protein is CASRPPMTDNEKLFF.

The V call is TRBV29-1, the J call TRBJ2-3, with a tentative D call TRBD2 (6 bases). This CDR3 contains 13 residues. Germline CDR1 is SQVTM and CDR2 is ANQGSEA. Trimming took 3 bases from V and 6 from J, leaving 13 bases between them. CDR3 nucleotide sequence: TGCAGCGTTGAGGAGGCGGGGCCGGATACGCAGTATTTT. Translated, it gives CSVEEAGPDTQYF.

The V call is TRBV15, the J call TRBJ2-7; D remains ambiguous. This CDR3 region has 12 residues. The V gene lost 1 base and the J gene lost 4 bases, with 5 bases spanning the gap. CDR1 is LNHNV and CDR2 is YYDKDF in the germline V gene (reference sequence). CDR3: CATSRGAYEQYF. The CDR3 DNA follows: TGTGCCACCAGCAGAGGGGCGTACGAGCAGTACTTC.

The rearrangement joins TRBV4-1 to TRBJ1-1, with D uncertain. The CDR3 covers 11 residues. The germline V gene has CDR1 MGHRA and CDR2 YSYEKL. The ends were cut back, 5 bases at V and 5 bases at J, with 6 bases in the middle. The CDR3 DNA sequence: TGCGCCAGCAGCGGGAGGACTGAAGCTTTCTTT. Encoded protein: CASSGRTEAFF.

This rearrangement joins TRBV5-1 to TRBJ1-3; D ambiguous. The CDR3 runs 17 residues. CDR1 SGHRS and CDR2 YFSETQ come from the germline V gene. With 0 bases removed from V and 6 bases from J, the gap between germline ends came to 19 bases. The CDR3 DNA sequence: TGCGCCAGCAGCTTGGCCGTCTTGGGCAGCTCCAAAAACACCATATATTTT. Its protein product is CASSLAVLGSSKNTIYF.

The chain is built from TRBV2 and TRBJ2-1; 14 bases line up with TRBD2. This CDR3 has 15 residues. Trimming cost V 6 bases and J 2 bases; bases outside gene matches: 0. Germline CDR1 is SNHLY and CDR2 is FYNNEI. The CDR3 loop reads CASRGLAGAYNEQFF. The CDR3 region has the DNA TGTGCCAGCAGGGGACTAGCGGGGGCCTACAATGAGCAGTTCTTC.

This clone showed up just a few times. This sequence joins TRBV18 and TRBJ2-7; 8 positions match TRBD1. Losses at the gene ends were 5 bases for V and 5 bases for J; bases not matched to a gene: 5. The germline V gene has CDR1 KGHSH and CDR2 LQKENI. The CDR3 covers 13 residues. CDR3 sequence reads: CASSSWTGHEQYF. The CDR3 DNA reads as TGTGCCAGCTCATCATGGACAGGGCACGAGCAGTACTTC.